Listed here are 30 T cell receptor beta chains from one sample, sequenced in a study of T cell responses to AZD1222 COVID-19 vaccine. Assay: immunoSEQ multiplex PCR; the TCRdb copy retains only in-frame clones and omits some. The table includes some 130,000 clones, about 87% detected once. Sequenced material: peripheral blood, taken on day 0 of AZD1222 vaccination. These receptors all come from an adult in good health.

The chain has TRBV19 and TRBJ2-1; D remains ambiguous. The CDR3 runs to 15 residues. From germline, CDR1 is LNHDA and CDR2 SQIVND (reference sequence). The V gene lost 3 bases and the J gene lost 5 bases, with 14 bases spanning the gap. CDR3 loop: CASSMGPIYNNEQFF. The CDR3 nucleotides read TGTGCCAGTAGTATGGGTCCCATTTATAACAATGAGCAGTTCTTC.

The chain joins TRBV30 to TRBJ1-3; D ambiguous. The CDR3 runs to 14 residues. CDR1 is GTSNPN and CDR2 is SVGIG in the germline V gene (reference sequence). V was trimmed by 0 bases and J by 2 bases, leaving 8 bases between them. The CDR3 sequence is CAWSVRGTGNTIYF. In DNA, the CDR3 is TGTGCCTGGAGTGTTCGTGGGACTGGAAACACCATATATTTT.

V and J are TRBV30 and TRBJ2-7; 12 positions match TRBD2. Germline V lookup: CDR1 GTSNPN, CDR2 SVGIG (reference sequence). This CDR3 has 13 residues. The junction had 4 bases not matched to a gene; V was cut back by 4 bases and J by 6 bases. The CDR3 here is CAWKLAGGREQYF. The CDR3 nucleotides read TGTGCCTGGAAGCTAGCGGGAGGGCGCGAGCAGTACTTC.

The genes are TRBV4-2 and TRBJ2-3; D gene ambiguous. The CDR3 is made up of 13 amino acids. V lost 4 bases and J lost 2, with 7 bases in between. Looked up from germline, CDR1 is LGHNA and CDR2 is YNFKEQ. This chain's CDR3 is CASSPGTTDTQYF. The CDR3 coding sequence is TGTGCCAGCAGCCCAGGTACCACAGATACGCAGTATTTT.

The chain employs TRBV3-1 (or the pseudogene TRBV3-2) and TRBJ1-2; D is uncertain. Looked up from germline, CDR1 is LGHDT and CDR2 is YNNKEL (reference sequence). Trimming took 0 bases from V and 5 from J, leaving 10 bases between them. The CDR3 is made up of 14 amino acids. CDR3 protein: CASSQDLGWYGYTF. The CDR3 bases are TGTGCCAGCAGCCAAGATCTGGGATGGTATGGCTACACCTTC.

The chain links TRBV18 to TRBJ2-7; 9 bases match TRBD2. The V gene's germline CDR1 is KGHSH and CDR2 LQKENI. This CDR3 has 15 amino acids. Trimming cost V 6 bases and J 3 bases; bases outside gene matches: 9. In DNA, the CDR3 is TGTGCCAGCTCTCCCGGGCTAGCGGGAATCTACGAGCAGTACTTC. Translating gives CASSPGLAGIYEQYF.

The chain couples TRBV30 to TRBJ2-2, with 11 bases identical to TRBD2. Germline CDR1 is GTSNPN and CDR2 is SVGIG (reference sequence). This CDR3 region has 14 residues. J was trimmed by 5 bases and V by 6 bases; bases with no gene match: 5. The CDR3 region is CACGTSGLTGELFF. The DNA of the CDR3 is TGTGCCTGCGGGACTAGCGGCCTTACCGGGGAGCTGTTTTTT.

V usage is TRBV6-5 and J usage is TRBJ1-4; D is uncertain. This CDR3 has 12 amino acids. V dropped 6 bases and J dropped 5 bases, with 7 bases sitting between them. CDR1 and CDR2 from the germline V gene are MNHEY and SVGAGI. The CDR3 coding sequence is TGTGCCAGCAGGACAAGGAATGAAAAACTGTTTTTT. This codes for CASRTRNEKLFF.

This clone was seen only once. V gene TRBV4-1 combines with J gene TRBJ2-7, with 10 bases that match TRBD1. V lost 4 bases and J lost 2; bases outside the gene matches: 5. Germline CDR1 and CDR2: MGHRA and YSYEKL. This CDR3 spans 15 amino acids. CDR3 DNA: TGCGCCAGCAGCCTTCCGGGACAGGGGCCCTACGAGCAGTACTTC. It codes for CASSLPGQGPYEQYF.

This clone was seen a handful of times. The CDR3 DNA reads as TGTGCCAGCAGCTTAGTGGGATCCAATTCACCCCTCCACTTT. This encodes CASSLVGSNSPLHF. The V gene is TRBV11-2, the J gene TRBJ1-6; D unresolved. Trimming removed 1 base from V and 7 bases from J, with 8 bases in between. The CDR3 runs to 14 residues. The germline CDR1 and CDR2 sequences are SGHAT and FQNNGV. The full variable domain, completed using reference TRBV11-2 and TRBJ1-6, is EAGVAQSPRYKIIEKRQSVAFWCNPISGHATLYWYQQILGQGPKLLIQFQNNGVVDDSQLPKDRFSAERLKGVDSTLKIQPAKLEDSAVYLCASSLVGSNSPLHFGNGTRLTVT.

This chain uses TRBV9 with TRBJ1-3; D is ambiguous. Germline values: CDR1 SGDLS, CDR2 YYNGEE. The length of the CDR3 is 12 residues. The ends were cut back, 4 bases at V and 1 base at J, with 3 bases in the middle. DNA of the CDR3: TGTGCCAGCAGCACTTCTGGAAACACCATATATTTT. Protein sequence: CASSTSGNTIYF.

The rearrangement uses TRBV18 and TRBJ2-2, with 9 bases identical to TRBD1. The CDR3 has 17 amino acids. Germline CDR1 is KGHSH and CDR2 is LQKENI. With 1 base clipped from V and 1 base from J, the junction kept 4 bases outside the gene matches. In DNA, the CDR3 is TGTGCCAGCTCACCACTGAGGACAGGGGAGAACACCGGGGAGCTGTTTTTT. Encoded protein: CASSPLRTGENTGELFF. Full variable domain (rest looked up from reference TRBV18 and TRBJ2-2): NAGVMQNPRHLVRRRGQEARLRCSPMKGHSHVYWYRQLPEEGLKFMVYLQKENIIDESGMPKERFSAEFPKEGPSILRIQQVVRGDSAAYFCASSPLRTGENTGELFFGEGSRLTVL.

This chain joins TRBV7-2 and TRBJ1-5; TRBD1 might be the D (5 bases). V gave up 6 bases and J gave up 4 bases, with 16 bases separating them. CDR3 length: 15 amino acids. Per the germline V gene, CDR1 is SGHTA and CDR2 is FQGNSA. The CDR3 nucleotides read TGTGCCAGCAGGCCCGGAGGGGTGGGGAATCAGCCCCAGCATTTT. Translating gives CASRPGGVGNQPQHF.

This clone appeared a single time. V usage is TRBV10-1 and J usage is TRBJ2-1, with 8 bases aligning to TRBD2. This CDR3 comprises 15 residues. The germline CDR1 and CDR2 sequences are WNHNN and SYGVQD (reference sequence). With V trimmed by 0 bases and J by 3 bases, 1 base remained unmatched. CDR3 sequence (DNA): TGCGCCAGCAGTGAGTCCCTAGCGGGCTACAATGAGCAGTTCTTC. It translates to CASSESLAGYNEQFF.

The chain has TRBV3-1 (or the pseudogene TRBV3-2) and TRBJ2-1; the match to TRBD2 covers 7 bases. After removal of 2 bases from V and 4 bases from J, the junction contained 8 bases not matched to a gene. The CDR3 consists of 16 residues. The germline gives CDR1 LGHDT, CDR2 YNNKEL (reference sequence). CDR3 sequence (DNA): TGTGCCAGCAGCCAAAAATTAGCGGGTCTGTACAATGAGCAGTTCTTC. Translating it yields CASSQKLAGLYNEQFF.

Only a few counts were recorded for this clone. The chain employs TRBV15 and TRBJ1-2; maybe TRBD1 (6 bases). V lost 1 base to trimming and J lost 6 bases, with 12 bases between them. The germline CDR1 and CDR2 sequences are LNHNV and YYDKDF (reference sequence). The CDR3 is 14 amino acids. The DNA of the CDR3 is TGTGCCACCAGCAGAGTGGGGGGGCGTAATGGCTACACCTTC. Amino acids: CATSRVGGRNGYTF.

This rearrangement joins TRBV27 to TRBJ2-7, with 12 nucleotides matching TRBD2. Germline values: CDR1 MNHEY, CDR2 SMNVEV (reference sequence). The V and J ends lost 5 bases and 7 bases, in that order; junction bases with no gene match: 6. This CDR3 has 14 residues. The CDR3 DNA sequence: TGTGCCAGCAGTCCGACTAGCGGGAGTAATGAGCAGTACTTC. Its translation: CASSPTSGSNEQYF.

The gene calls are TRBV1 and TRBJ1-4; the D call of TRBD1 is as the table states it, not checked on the DNA. TRBV1 is described as a pseudogene. CDR3 length: 15 amino acids. The CDR3 nucleotides are TGCACCAGCAGCCAAACGGACAGGGGGCGTGAAAAACTGTTTTTT. Its translation: CTSSQTDRGREKLFF.

The V gene is TRBV24-1, the J gene TRBJ2-1, with D unresolved. Germline CDR1 KGHDR, CDR2 SFDVKD. This CDR3 comprises 14 residues. The V end was cut by 1 base, the J end by 7 bases, with 10 bases between. CDR3: CATSDFTSTNEQFF. Written as DNA, the CDR3 is TGTGCCACCAGTGATTTCACATCAACGAATGAGCAGTTCTTC.

V usage is TRBV9 and J usage is TRBJ1-6; TRBD1 is a possible D gene (5 bases). With 4 bases removed from V and 7 bases from J, the gap between germline ends came to 18 bases. The CDR3 contains 16 residues. Germline V gene lookup returns CDR1 SGDLS and CDR2 YYNGEE. In DNA, the CDR3 is TGTGCCAGCAGCTCTAGGGCCGGGGGAAGAAATTCACCCCTCCACTTT. It codes for CASSSRAGGRNSPLHF. The full variable domain, in which reference TRBV9 and TRBJ1-6 provide the parts outside the CDR3, is DSGVTQTPKHLITATGQRVTLRCSPRSGDLSVYWYQQSLDQGLQFLIQYYNGEERAKGNILERFSAQQFPDLHSELNLSSLELGDSALYFCASSSRAGGRNSPLHFGNGTRLTVT.

This chain connects TRBV5-5 to TRBJ2-7; D might be TRBD1 or TRBD2, each matching 5 bases. V lost 0 bases and J 2 bases, leaving 15 bases between the germline ends. Looked up from germline, CDR1 is SGHKS and CDR2 is YYEKEE (reference sequence). The CDR3 extends over 16 amino acids. CDR3 residues: CASSLGSPEGTYEQYF. The CDR3 DNA follows: TGTGCCAGCAGCTTGGGATCGCCTGAGGGGACCTACGAGCAGTACTTC.

This chain joins TRBV7-2 and TRBJ2-1; a weak D match, TRBD2 (5 bases). The germline V and J ends were trimmed by 4 bases and 7 bases, with 23 bases remaining between them. CDR3 length: 17 amino acids. Per the germline V gene, CDR1 is SGHTA and CDR2 is FQGNSA. The CDR3 DNA sequence: TGTGCCAGCAGCTCCACGATCAGAGCGGTGGTAGGGAATGAGCAGTTCTTC. Translated, it gives CASSSTIRAVVGNEQFF. The whole variable domain, filled in from reference TRBV7-2 and TRBJ2-1, reads GAGVSQSPSNKVTEKGKDVELRCDPISGHTALYWYRQSLGQGLEFLIYFQGNSAPDKSGLPSDRFSAERTGGSVSTLTIQRTQQEDSAVYLCASSSTIRAVVGNEQFFGPGTRLTVL.

The CDR3 DNA sequence: TGCGCCAGCAGCCAAAGATCTGTGCAGACGTGGAGCTCCTACAATGAGCAGTTCTTC. Its protein is CASSQRSVQTWSSYNEQFF. The rearrangement links TRBV4-3 to TRBJ2-1; D uncertain. The germline gives CDR1 LGHNA, CDR2 YSLEER. The CDR3 is 19 residues long. V lost 2 bases, J lost 0 bases, and 20 bases lay in between.

The chain carries TRBV5-1 and TRBJ2-1, with no clear D. Trimming stripped 4 bases from V and 5 bases from J, with 19 bases between. The germline gives CDR1 SGHRS, CDR2 YFSETQ. CDR3 size: 16 residues. In nucleotides, the CDR3 is TGCGCCAGCAGCGCCCTGACTCCACGACCCGACAATGAGCAGTTCTTC. This codes for CASSALTPRPDNEQFF.

The chain combines TRBV6-5 with TRBJ2-4; D might be TRBD2 (6 bases). The V end was cut by 2 bases, the J end by 10 bases, with 9 bases between. The CDR3 has 12 residues. Germline CDR1 MNHEY, CDR2 SVGAGI. The CDR3 nucleotides are TGTGCCAGCAGTTACGACGCGGGGATTCAGTACTTC. Protein product: CASSYDAGIQYF.

This chain connects TRBV12-2 to TRBJ1-2; the listed D gene, TRBD1, was not tested against the DNA. TRBV12-2 is a recognized pseudogene. CDR3 length: 16 amino acids. The CDR3 sequence: CASRLVLGQGLYGYTF. CDR3 nucleotide sequence: TGTGCAAGTCGCTTAGTTCTAGGACAGGGCCTCTATGGCTACACCTTC.

The V and J genes are TRBV5-1 and TRBJ2-7, with 7 positions matching TRBD2. V trimming: 3 bases; J trimming: 5 bases; junction bases outside the gene matches: 8. Germline CDR1 reads SGHRS; CDR2 reads YFSETQ. CDR3 length: 14 residues. The CDR3 sequence: CASSWSGTWDEQYF. In nucleotides, the CDR3 is TGCGCCAGCAGCTGGAGCGGGACCTGGGACGAGCAGTACTTC.

The rearrangement uses TRBV5-6 and TRBJ1-2; D is perhaps TRBD1 (5 bases). V was clipped by 5 bases and J by 2 bases, with 10 bases between them. This CDR3 contains 13 residues. CDR1 and CDR2 (germline): SGHDT, YYEEEE. CDR3 sequence: CASSRQRNYGYTF. Here the CDR3 DNA reads TGTGCCAGCAGTCGACAGAGAAACTATGGCTACACCTTC.

The chain recombines TRBV6-2 or TRBV6-3 with TRBJ2-3; D unresolved. The germline V and J ends were trimmed by 6 bases and 2 bases, with 9 bases remaining between them. CDR1 is MNHEY, CDR2 SVGEGT, per germline. This CDR3 has 13 amino acids. DNA of the CDR3: TGTGCCAGCAGCGATGCAAACACAGATACGCAGTATTTT. Translated: CASSDANTDTQYF.

The chain employs TRBV5-8 and TRBJ1-2, with D maybe TRBD1 (5 bases). This CDR3 region has 13 residues. CDR1 and CDR2 from the germline V gene are SGHTS and YDEGEE. Between the trimmed V and J ends, which lost 3 bases and 4 bases, there was a span of 10 bases. The DNA for the CDR3 is TGTGCCAGCAGCTCCGGGGGTGTCTATGGCTACACCTTC. Translation gives CASSSGGVYGYTF.